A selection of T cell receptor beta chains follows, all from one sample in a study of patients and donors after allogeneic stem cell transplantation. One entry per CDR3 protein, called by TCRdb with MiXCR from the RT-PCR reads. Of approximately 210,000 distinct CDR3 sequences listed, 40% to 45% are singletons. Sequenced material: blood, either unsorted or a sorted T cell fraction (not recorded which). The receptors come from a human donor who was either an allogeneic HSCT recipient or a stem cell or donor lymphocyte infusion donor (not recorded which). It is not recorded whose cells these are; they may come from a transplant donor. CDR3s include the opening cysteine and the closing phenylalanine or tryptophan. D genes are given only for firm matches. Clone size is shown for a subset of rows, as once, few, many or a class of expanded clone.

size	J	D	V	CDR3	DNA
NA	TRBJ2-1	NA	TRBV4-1	CASSPPLEGSPINEQFF	TGCGCCAGCAGCCCACCCCTTGAAGGGAGTCCCATCAATGAGCAGTTCTTC
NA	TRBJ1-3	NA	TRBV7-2	CASKVRQTSGNTIYF	TGTGCCAGCAAAGTCCGACAAACCTCTGGAAACACCATATATTTT
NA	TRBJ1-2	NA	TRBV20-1	CSARIKLNYGYTF	TGCAGTGCTCGAATAAAATTAAACTATGGCTACACCTTC
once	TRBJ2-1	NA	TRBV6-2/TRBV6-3	CASTEGNEQFF	TGTGCCAGCACCGAAGGGAATGAGCAGTTCTTC
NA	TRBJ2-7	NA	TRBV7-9	CASSPDNSYEQYF	TGTGCCAGCAGCCCTGACAACTCCTACGAGCAGTACTTC
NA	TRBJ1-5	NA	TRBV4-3	CASSQDTGGGQPQHF	TGCGCCAGCAGCCAAGATACCGGGGGGGGTCAGCCCCAGCATTTT
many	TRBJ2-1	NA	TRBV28	CASSLGPYNEQFF	TGCGCCAGCAGCTTGGGCCCGTACAATGAGCAGTTCTTC
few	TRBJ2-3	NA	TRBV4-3	CASSQEGTDTDTQYF	TGCGCCAGCAGCCAAGAAGGGACTGACACAGATACGCAGTATTTT
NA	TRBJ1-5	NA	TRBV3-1	CASSQGTGNNQPQHF	TGTGCCAGCAGCCAAGGAACAGGGAACAATCAGCCCCAGCATTTT
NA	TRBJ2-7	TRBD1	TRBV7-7	CASSPRQGISYEQYF	TGTGCTAGCAGCCCGCGACAGGGGATTTCCTACGAGCAGTACTTC
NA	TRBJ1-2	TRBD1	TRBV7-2	CASSLAAGTGFAYGYTF	TGTGCCAGCAGCTTAGCCGCCGGGACAGGGTTCGCCTATGGCTACACCTTC
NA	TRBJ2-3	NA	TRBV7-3	CASSSLTGLNTDTQYF	TGTGCCAGCAGCTCCCTCACCGGGCTTAACACAGATACGCAGTATTTT
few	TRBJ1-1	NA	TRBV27	CASSLLAGRNTEAFF	TGTGCCAGCAGTTTATTGGCCGGGAGGAACACTGAAGCTTTCTTT
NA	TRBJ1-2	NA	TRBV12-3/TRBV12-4	CASLRGASGYTF	TGTGCCAGCTTAAGGGGGGCTAGTGGCTACACCTTC
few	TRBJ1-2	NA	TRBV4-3	CASSQEPAGPPGYTF	TGCGCCAGCAGCCAAGAGCCCGCAGGGCCACCGGGCTACACCTTC
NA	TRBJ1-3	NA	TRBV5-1	CASSLTPVSGNTIYF	TGCGCCAGCAGCTTGACACCCGTCTCTGGAAACACCATATATTTT
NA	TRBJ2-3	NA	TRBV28	CASSPGQRRDTQYF	TGTGCCAGCAGCCCCGGACAGCGGCGGGATACGCAGTATTTT
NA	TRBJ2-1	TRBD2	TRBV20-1	CSANPTSGLYNEQFF	TGCAGTGCTAATCCTACTAGCGGGCTTTACAATGAGCAGTTCTTC
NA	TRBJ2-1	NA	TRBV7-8	CASSLAYMKQVLYNEQFF	TGTGCCAGCAGCTTAGCGTACATGAAGCAGGTGCTGTACAATGAGCAGTTCTTC
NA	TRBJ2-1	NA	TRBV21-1	CASSKGSGVRSYNEQFF	TGTGCCAGCAGCAAAGGGAGCGGGGTCCGCTCCTACAATGAGCAGTTCTTC
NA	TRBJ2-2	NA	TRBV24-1	CATSVRSTGELFF	TGTGCCACCAGTGTTAGGAGCACCGGGGAGCTGTTTTTT
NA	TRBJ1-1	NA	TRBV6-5	CASSYGRWDTEAFF	TGTGCCAGCAGTTACGGAAGGTGGGACACTGAAGCTTTCTTT
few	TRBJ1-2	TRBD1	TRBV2	CASSGTGLYGYTF	TGTGCCAGCAGTGGGACAGGGCTCTATGGCTACACCTTC
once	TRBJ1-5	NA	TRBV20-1	CSAATTGNQPQHF	TGCAGTGCTGCCACCACAGGGAATCAGCCCCAGCATTTT
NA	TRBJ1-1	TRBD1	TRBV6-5	CASSPETGLSTEAFF	TGTGCCAGCAGTCCAGAGACAGGGTTGAGCACTGAAGCTTTCTTT
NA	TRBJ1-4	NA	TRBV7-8	CASSLRREKLFF	TGTGCCAGCAGCTTGCGGCGGGAAAAACTGTTTTTT
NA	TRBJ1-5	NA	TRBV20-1	CSATPRGHTGNQPQHF	TGCAGTGCTACACCCCGGGGGCACACTGGCAATCAGCCCCAGCATTTT
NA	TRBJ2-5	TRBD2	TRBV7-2	CASSLQGVAGVTETQYF	TGTGCCAGCAGCTTGCAAGGGGTAGCGGGAGTAACAGAGACCCAGTACTTC
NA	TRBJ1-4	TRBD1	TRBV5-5	CASSLRDRTAPDEKLFF	TGTGCCAGCAGCTTACGGGACAGAACAGCTCCGGATGAAAAACTGTTTTTT
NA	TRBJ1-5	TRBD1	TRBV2	CASRGGGTARYQPQHF	TGTGCCAGCAGGGGGGGCGGGACAGCGAGATATCAGCCCCAGCATTTT
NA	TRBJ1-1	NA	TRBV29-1	CSVPGGTEAFF	TGCAGCGTTCCAGGTGGCACTGAAGCTTTCTTT
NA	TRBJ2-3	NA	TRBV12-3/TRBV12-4	CASSLAVRLAHTDTQYF	TGTGCCAGCAGTTTAGCGGTAAGGCTAGCCCACACAGATACGCAGTATTTT
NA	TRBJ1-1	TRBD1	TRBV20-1	CSARDREGNTEAFF	TGCAGTGCTAGGGACAGGGAGGGGAACACTGAAGCTTTCTTT
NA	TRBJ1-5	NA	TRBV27	CASSLGLDSNQPQHF	TGTGCCAGCAGTTTAGGGCTTGATAGCAATCAGCCCCAGCATTTT
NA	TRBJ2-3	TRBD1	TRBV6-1	CASSALTGATDTQYF	TGTGCCAGCAGTGCCCTGACAGGGGCGACAGATACGCAGTATTTT
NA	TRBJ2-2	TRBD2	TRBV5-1	CASSLDHGRGSGELFF	TGCGCCAGCAGCTTGGATCACGGGAGGGGATCCGGGGAGCTGTTTTTT
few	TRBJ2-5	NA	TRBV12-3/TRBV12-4	CASTPTEFKTQYF	TGTGCCAGCACCCCAACAGAATTCAAGACCCAGTACTTC
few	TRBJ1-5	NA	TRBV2	CASSEGRQPRPQHF	TGTGCCAGCAGTGAGGGCAGACAGCCGCGGCCCCAGCATTTT
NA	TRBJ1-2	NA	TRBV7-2	CASSPRQGTFGNPGYTF	TGTGCCAGCAGCCCACGGCAGGGGACCTTCGGCAATCCGGGCTACACCTTC
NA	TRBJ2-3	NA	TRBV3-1	CASSHPTTDTQYF	TGTGCCAGCAGTCATCCGACTACTGATACGCAGTATTTT
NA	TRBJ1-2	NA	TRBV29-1	CSVEKELFSYGYTF	TGCAGCGTTGAGAAGGAGCTTTTTAGCTATGGCTACACCTTC
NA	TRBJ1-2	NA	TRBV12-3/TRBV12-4	CASTPTDRKLYGYTF	TGTGCCAGCACCCCCACCGACAGGAAACTCTATGGCTACACCTTC
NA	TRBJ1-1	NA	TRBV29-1	CSVISSNTEAFF	TGCAGCGTTATCTCCAGTAACACTGAAGCTTTCTTT
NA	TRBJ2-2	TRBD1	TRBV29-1	CSAWTGAGELFF	TGCAGCGCGTGGACAGGGGCCGGGGAGCTGTTTTTT
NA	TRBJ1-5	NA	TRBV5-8	CASSLGLEGGPQHF	TGTGCCAGCAGCCTCGGCCTCGAGGGGGGGCCCCAGCATTTT
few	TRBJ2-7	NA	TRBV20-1	CSARVRADSYEQYF	TGCAGTGCTAGGGTCCGAGCGGATTCCTACGAGCAGTACTTC
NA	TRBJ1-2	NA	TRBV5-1	CASSFGHGYTF	TGCGCCAGCAGCTTTGGGCATGGCTACACCTTC
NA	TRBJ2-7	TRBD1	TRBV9	CASSVSGGAGEQYF	TGTGCCAGCAGCGTTTCAGGGGGCGCGGGCGAGCAGTACTTC
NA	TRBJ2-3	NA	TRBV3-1	CASSQLGPTTDTQYF	TGTGCCAGCAGCCAACTTGGACCGACCACAGATACGCAGTATTTT
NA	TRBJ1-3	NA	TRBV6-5	CASRVGTVGNTIYF	TGTGCCAGCAGGGTCGGGACGGTTGGAAACACCATATATTTT
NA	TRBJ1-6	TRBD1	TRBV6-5	CASRRKPGQGGSPLHF	TGTGCCAGCAGAAGAAAACCGGGACAGGGAGGATCACCCCTCCACTTT